Given below is one TCR beta chain in context. There are a few counts of this clone. Its antigen specificity is not known. Note that gene names and germline sequences for this receptor are mouse ones. The read terminates 1 residue ahead of where the CDR3 ends, so the germline J gene completes it. Libraries came from the immunoSEQ multiplex PCR assay. TCRbeta CDR3 sequencing was performed at survey depth by Adaptive Biotechnologies, and CDR3 sequences, V/J genes, productive frequency and template counts were reported. Amplification of TCR beta CDR3 regions started from genomic DNA instead of RNA. Concerning the study's data processing: Jensen-Shannon divergence was used to quantify pairwise repertoire overlap between tissues, with a value of 1 indicating complete divergence and a value of 0 indicating identical repertoires. Tissues were grouped by single-linkage agglomerative hierarchical clustering of pairwise JSD values, and the clustering results were shown as dendrograms. GLIPH2 was applied to all patient samples using simulation_depth 1000, kmer_min_depth 3, and cdr3_length_cutoff 8, and only groups with more than two unique CDR3s were retained. A standardized tissue-overlap score was generated by extrapolating Jaccard GLIPH-group overlap across patients to a standard repertoire size of 1000 clones. Linear mixed-effect models, with tissue included as a fixed effect and individual included as a random effect, were used to assess associations of diversity with clinical or experimental variables. What TCRdb holds here is the immuneACCESS table cut down to in-frame rearrangements. Part of the clones is not present; checked against another copy, under half of the missing clones reflect an unresolved V gene, and the others are unexplained. V and J calls and clone size are as listed in that table; D and trimming were resolved from the DNA. This sample has about 7,100 clones in its table, and 68% of those were observed once. 0.75% to 0.8% of the sample rests with the top ten.

This entry belongs to a study of tissue T cells after allogeneic stem cell transplantation (dated by TCRdb to between 2020 and 2023). Concerning the study at large: The study profiled TCR beta repertoires in many tissues obtained from research autopsies of patients with and without GVHD, and also in mouse models of GVHD. The human arm was a prospective observational study without blinding or randomization. Here is what the overall study found, with its caveats: Only a few T cell clones appeared in more than one patient, yet motif-based clustering showed tissue-specific repertoire signatures that were shared between patients. In both patients and mice, T cells from blood and spleen picked up only a limited part of the TCR repertoire that was detected in tissues. The patient cohort was small and clinically heterogeneous, and sampling depth was acknowledged as a limitation. The study did not establish which tissue TCRs were alloreactive or antigen-specific, and some clones may have been host cells that persisted. Within patients, how anatomically similar the tissues were was a key factor in shaping TCR repertoire composition, regardless of disease or transplant status.

The CDR3 runs 13 residues from the cysteine to the phenylalanine. The CDR3 was read in part: 36 bases, with the frame set at base 1. Based on the germline V gene, the CDR1 and CDR2 sequences are GFQATS and STVNSAI. The V end gives up 1 base and the J end 3 bases, leaving 2 bases in the junction not matched to a gene. The sequence joins TRBV20 to TRBJ2-7; the junction holds 8 bases that match TRBD2. The TCR comes from a female BALB/c mouse in good health. The MHC haplotype carried by mice of this strain is H2-d. What was sequenced was blood. The CDR3 region has the sequence CGARAGGYYEQYF. CDR3 bases read: TGTGGTGCTAGGGCTGGGGGGTACTATGAACAGTAC.